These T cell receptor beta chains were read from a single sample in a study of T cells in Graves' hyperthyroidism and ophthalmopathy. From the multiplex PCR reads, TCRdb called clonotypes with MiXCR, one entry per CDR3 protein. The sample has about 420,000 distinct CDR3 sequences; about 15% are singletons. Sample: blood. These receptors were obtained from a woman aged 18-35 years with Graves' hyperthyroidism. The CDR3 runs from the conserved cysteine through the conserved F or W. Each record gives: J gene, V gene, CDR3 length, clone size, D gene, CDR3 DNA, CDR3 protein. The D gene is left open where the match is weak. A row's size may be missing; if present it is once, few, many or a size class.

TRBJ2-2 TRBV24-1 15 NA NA TGTGCCACCAGTGATTGGAAGGGCGACACCGGGGAGCTGTTTTTT CATSDWKGDTGELFF
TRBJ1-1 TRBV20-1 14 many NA TGCAGTGCTCACGTAGGGGTTTCGGTTTCTCCAGCTTTCTTT CSAHVGVSVSPAFF
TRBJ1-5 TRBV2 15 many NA TGTGCCAGCAGTGACCAGGGGCTAAGCAATCAGCCCCAGCATTTT CASSDQGLSNQPQHF
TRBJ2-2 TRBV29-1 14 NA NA TGCAGCGTTGAAGCGCAGGGGTACACCGGGGAGCTGTTTTTT CSVEAQGYTGELFF
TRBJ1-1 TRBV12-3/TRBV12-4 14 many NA TGTGCCAGCAGTTTAGACCCCAGTCGGTCTGAAGCTTTCTTT CASSLDPSRSEAFF
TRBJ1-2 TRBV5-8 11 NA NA TGCGCCAGCAGCTTGGAGGCTGGCTACACCTTC CASSLEAGYTF
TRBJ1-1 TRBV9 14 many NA TGTGCCAGCAGCGGGGGGCATATGAACACTGAAGCTTTCTTT CASSGGHMNTEAFF
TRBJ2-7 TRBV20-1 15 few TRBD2 TGCAGTGCTTCTACCGGGACTAGCGGGAACTACGAGCAGTACTTC CSASTGTSGNYEQYF
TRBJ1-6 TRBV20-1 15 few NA TGCAGTGCTTTTGAACACGGCCGGGTGAGGTCACCCCTCCACTTT CSAFEHGRVRSPLHF
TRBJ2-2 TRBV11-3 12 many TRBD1 TGTGCCAGCAGCCACAGGGGCCGGGAGCTGTTTTTT CASSHRGRELFF
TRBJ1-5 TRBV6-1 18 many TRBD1 TGTGCCAGCACCAGGGCCGGGACAGGGGCGGGGAGCAATCAGCCCCAGCATTTT CASTRAGTGAGSNQPQHF
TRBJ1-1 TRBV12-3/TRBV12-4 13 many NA TGTGCCAGCAGTTGGGGGGGGGACAAAGAAGCTTTCTTT CASSWGGDKEAFF
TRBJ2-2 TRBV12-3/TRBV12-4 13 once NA TGTGCCAGCAGCCCACCGCCCACCGGGGAGCTGTTTTTT CASSPPPTGELFF
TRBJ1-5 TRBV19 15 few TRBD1 TGTGCCAGTAGTATATTGAGGGACAGGGGGCAGCCCCAGCATTTT CASSILRDRGQPQHF
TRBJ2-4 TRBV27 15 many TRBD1 TGTGCCAGCAGTCCGACAGGGGGGAGCAAAAACATTCAGTACTTC CASSPTGGSKNIQYF
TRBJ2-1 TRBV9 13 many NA TGTGCCAGCAGCGTAGTGTCGAACAATGAGCAGTTCTTC CASSVVSNNEQFF
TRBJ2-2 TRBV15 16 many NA TGTGCCACCAGCAGAGATCTAGTCGCGAACACCGGGGAGCTGTTTTTT CATSRDLVANTGELFF
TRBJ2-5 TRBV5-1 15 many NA TGCGCCAGCAGCTTGGAGAAGGCGTGGGGAGAGACCCAGTACTTC CASSLEKAWGETQYF
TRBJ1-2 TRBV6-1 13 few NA TGTGCCAGCAGATCGACAAATAACTATGGCTACACCTTC CASRSTNNYGYTF
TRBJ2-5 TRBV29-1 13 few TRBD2 TGCAGCGCTCAGAGGGCTAGCGGGGGGACTGAGTACTTC CSAQRASGGTEYF
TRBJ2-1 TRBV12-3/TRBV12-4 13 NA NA TGTGCCAGCAGGCCCGGCCGGAACAATGAGCAGTTCTTC CASRPGRNNEQFF
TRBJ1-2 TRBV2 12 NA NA TGTGCCAGCAGTGAAGCGCCTAGGGGCTACACCTTC CASSEAPRGYTF
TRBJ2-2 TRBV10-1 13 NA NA TGCGCCAGCAGTGATGCAGGCACCGGGGAGCTGTTTTTT CASSDAGTGELFF
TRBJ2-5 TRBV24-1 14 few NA TGTGCCACCGGTGATTTTCCAGGGTCGGAGACCCAGTACTTC CATGDFPGSETQYF
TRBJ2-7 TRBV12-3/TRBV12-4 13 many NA TGTGCCAGCAGCCCCCTGTTCGCCTACGAGCAGTACTTC CASSPLFAYEQYF
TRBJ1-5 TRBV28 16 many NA TGTGCCGGAGGACAGCGGGGCATTGGGAGCAATCAGCCCCAGCATTTT CAGGQRGIGSNQPQHF
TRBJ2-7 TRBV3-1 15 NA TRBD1 TGTGCCAGCAGCCGGGGGACAGGGGTCCCCCACGAGCAGTACTTC CASSRGTGVPHEQYF
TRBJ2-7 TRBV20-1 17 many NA TGCAGTGCTAGAGATGATATTCGGGGGAGAGAGGCCTACGAGCAGTACTTC CSARDDIRGREAYEQYF
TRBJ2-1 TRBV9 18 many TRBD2 TGTGCCAGCAGCTTGGCAGGGACTAGCGGGGGTTCCTACAATGAGCAGTTCTTC CASSLAGTSGGSYNEQFF
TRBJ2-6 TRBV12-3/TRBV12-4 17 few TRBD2 TGTGCCAGCAGACGCGGACTAGCGGGCTCTGGGGCCAACGTCCTGACTTTC CASRRGLAGSGANVLTF
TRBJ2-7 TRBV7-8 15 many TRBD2 TGTGCCAGCGTAGGACTAGCGGGGAGATCCTACGAGCAGTACTTC CASVGLAGRSYEQYF
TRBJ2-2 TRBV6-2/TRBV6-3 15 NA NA TGTGCCAGCAGCCACGGGGACTGGGGCACCGGGGAGCTGTTTTTT CASSHGDWGTGELFF
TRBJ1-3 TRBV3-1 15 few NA TGTGCCAGCAGCCAATCCGGAAACTCTAGAAACACCATATATTTT CASSQSGNSRNTIYF
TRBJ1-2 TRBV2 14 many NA TGTGCCAGCAGTGCCCAGGGATTTGGCTATGGCTACACCTTC CASSAQGFGYGYTF
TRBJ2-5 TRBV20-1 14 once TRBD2 TGCAGTGCAGACATAGCGGGGGGATTTGAGACCCAGTACTTC CSADIAGGFETQYF
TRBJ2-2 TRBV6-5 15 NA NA TGTGCCAGCAGTTACTCTAGCGAGGACACCGGGGAGCTGTTTTTT CASSYSSEDTGELFF
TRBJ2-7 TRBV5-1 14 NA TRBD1 TGCGCCAGCAGCTTGGGACAGGGGGCAAGCGAGCAGTACTTC CASSLGQGASEQYF
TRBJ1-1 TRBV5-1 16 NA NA TGCGCCAGCAGCTTGCTCCCCGGGTCGGCGAACACTGAAGCTTTCTTT CASSLLPGSANTEAFF
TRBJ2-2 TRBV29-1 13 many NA TGCAGCGGGACACCGGCTAACACCGGGGAGCTGTTTTTT CSGTPANTGELFF
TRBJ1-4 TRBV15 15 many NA TGTGCCACCAGCAGATCCTGGGGGTTTAATGAAAAACTGTTTTTT CATSRSWGFNEKLFF
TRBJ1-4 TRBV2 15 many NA TGTGCCAGCAGTGAGAAGACAGGTCAGCGTGAAAAACTGTTTTTT CASSEKTGQREKLFF
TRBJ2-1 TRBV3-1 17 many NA TGTGCCAGCAGCCGCCGGCAGCCTACTGCTACGTGGAATGAGCAGTTCTTC CASSRRQPTATWNEQFF
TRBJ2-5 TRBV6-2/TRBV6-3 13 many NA TGTGCCAGCAGTTACTCCACAGTGCGTCCCCAGTACTTC CASSYSTVRPQYF
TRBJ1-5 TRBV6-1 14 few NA TGTGCCAGCAGCCCGGGCGGGGTTCGTCAGCCCCAGCATTTT CASSPGGVRQPQHF
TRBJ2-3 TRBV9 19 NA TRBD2 TGTGCCAGCAGCGTGCCAACTAGCGGGCAAAGTGGGGGGACAGATACGCAGTATTTT CASSVPTSGQSGGTDTQYF
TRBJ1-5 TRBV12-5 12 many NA TGTGCTAGTGGGGGGCTCAATCAGCCCCAGCATTTT CASGGLNQPQHF
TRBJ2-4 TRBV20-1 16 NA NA TGCAGTGCTAGCCATCCGGCCGCCGGGGCCAAAAACATTCAGTACTTC CSASHPAAGAKNIQYF
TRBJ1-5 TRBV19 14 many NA TGTGCCAGTTGGGACGGCATTGGGGATCAGCCCCAGCATTTT CASWDGIGDQPQHF
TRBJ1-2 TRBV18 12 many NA TGTGCCAGCTCACCAGCCTTCTATGGCTACACCTTC CASSPAFYGYTF
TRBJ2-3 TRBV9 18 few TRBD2 TGTGCCAGCAGCGTAACCCCGGGAAGCGGGGGGGCCCCAGATACGCAGTATTTT CASSVTPGSGGAPDTQYF
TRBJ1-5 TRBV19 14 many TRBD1 TGTGCCAGCAGCGGACAGGGGGGGAATCAGCCCCAGCATTTT CASSGQGGNQPQHF
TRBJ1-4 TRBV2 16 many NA TGTGCCAGCAGTGACCCAGGGACCGGTCCTAATGAAAAACTGTTTTTT CASSDPGTGPNEKLFF
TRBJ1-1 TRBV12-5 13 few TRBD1 TGTGCTAGTGGCCCAGGACAGGGGGCGCGAGCTTTCTTT CASGPGQGARAFF
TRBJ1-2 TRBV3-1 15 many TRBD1 TGTGCCAGCAGCACCGGGACAGGGTTCAACTATGGCTACACCTTC CASSTGTGFNYGYTF
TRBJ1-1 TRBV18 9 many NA TGTGCCAGCTCAGGGGAAGCTTTCTTT CASSGEAFF
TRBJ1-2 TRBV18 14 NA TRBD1 TGTGCCAGCTCACCGGGACAGGACATCTATGGCTACACCTTC CASSPGQDIYGYTF
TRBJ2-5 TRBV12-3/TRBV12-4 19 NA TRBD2 TGTGCCAGCAGCCCCGGAGGAGGGGAACTAGCGGGCCTCCAAGAGACCCAGTACTTC CASSPGGGELAGLQETQYF
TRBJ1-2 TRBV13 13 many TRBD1 TGTGCCAGCAGCCCTCGACAGGGTAGTGGCTACACCTTC CASSPRQGSGYTF
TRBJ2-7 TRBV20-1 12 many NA TGCAGTGCGTGGGACCCGACCTACGAGCAGTACTTC CSAWDPTYEQYF
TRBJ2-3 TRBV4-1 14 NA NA TGCGCCAGCAGCCAGTATGGGGTCGCAGATACGCAGTATTTT CASSQYGVADTQYF